The 16 T cell receptor beta chains below come from one sample, sequenced in a study of cytomegalovirus exposure and HLA in healthy donors. The PCR ran on 60 Vbeta and 13 Jbeta primers. The method was immunoSEQ multiplex PCR; TCRdb's version includes in-frame clones alone and lacks a portion of them. The table shows about 200,000 clones, with over 65% occurring only once. Sequenced: PBMCs. Source of these receptors: a boy aged 2 to 10 in good health and CMV-seronegative.

The rearrangement uses TRBV7-8 and TRBJ2-6; D is undetermined. Trimming removed 2 bases from V and 0 bases from J, with 11 bases in between. CDR1 SGHVS and CDR2 FQNEAQ come from the germline V gene. The CDR3 contains 17 residues. CDR3 in amino acids: CASSLRISLSGANVLTF. Written as DNA, the CDR3 is TGTGCCAGCAGCTTACGTATTTCCCTCTCTGGGGCCAACGTCCTGACTTTC.

The chain recombines TRBV5-6 with TRBJ2-3; no definite D call. Germline-derived CDR1 and CDR2 are SGHDT and YYEEEE. Between the trimmed V and J ends, which lost 4 bases and 6 bases, there was a span of 6 bases. The CDR3 totals 11 residues. The CDR3 DNA reads as TGTGCCAGCAGCACCCGGGATACGCAGTATTTT. It is translated as CASSTRDTQYF.

The chain employs TRBV4-3 and TRBJ2-1; 9 bases are a match to TRBD1. The length of the CDR3 is 16 residues. The ends lost 0 bases at V and 6 bases at J; junction bases unmatched: 6. The germline V gene has CDR1 LGHNA and CDR2 YSLEER. This CDR3 is CASSQEPAGQGNEQFF. The CDR3 DNA follows: TGCGCCAGCAGCCAAGAGCCCGCGGGACAGGGCAATGAGCAGTTCTTC.

The chain uses TRBV7-2 and TRBJ2-1; D not resolved. This CDR3 has 13 residues. The V gene's germline CDR1 is SGHTA and CDR2 FQGNSA. Trimming stripped 1 base from V and 4 bases from J, with 5 bases between. The CDR3 nucleotides read TGTGCCAGCAGCTTAGGTCCATACAATGAGCAGTTCTTC. Translated, it gives CASSLGPYNEQFF.

DNA of the CDR3: TGCGCCAGCAGCGCTGTAGAAAACTATGGCTACACCTTC. Its protein product is CASSAVENYGYTF. The V gene is TRBV5-1, the J gene TRBJ1-2, with unresolved D. The CDR3 is made up of 13 amino acids. V lost 4 bases to trimming and J lost 2 bases, with 9 bases between them. Germline CDR1 and CDR2: SGHRS and YFSETQ.

The J gene is TRBJ2-3, the V gene TRBV10-1; 13 positions agree with TRBD2. Germline assignment: CDR1 WNHNN and CDR2 SYGVQD (reference sequence). The CDR3 sequence is 14 residues long. The junction had 6 bases not matched to a gene; V was cut back by 11 bases and J by 4 bases. CDR3 DNA sequence: TGCGCCGTTACCGGGACTAGCGGGGCAGATACGCAGTATTTT. Its translation: CAVTGTSGADTQYF.

The chain has TRBV19 and TRBJ2-3; 7 bases map to TRBD1. Germline trimming cut 9 bases from V and 0 bases from J; bases unmatched to any gene: 9. There are 15 residues in the CDR3. Germline lookup yields CDR1 LNHDA and CDR2 SQIVND (reference sequence). This CDR3 is CASSGTALSTDTQYF. DNA for the CDR3: TGTGCCAGCTCGGGGACAGCTCTTAGCACAGATACGCAGTATTTT.

This clone was counted a single time. This rearrangement joins TRBV6-5 to TRBJ1-2, with 8 bases fitting TRBD1. Per germline, CDR1 MNHEY and CDR2 SVGAGI. The V segment lost 5 bases and the J segment 3 bases; nucleotides outside the gene matches: 8. The CDR3 has 15 residues. CDR3 protein: CASSTSGGADYGYTF. As DNA, the CDR3 is TGTGCCAGCAGTACGTCAGGGGGCGCGGACTATGGCTACACCTTC.

The chain is built from TRBV15 and TRBJ2-5, with 7 bases that match TRBD2. V lost 0 bases, J lost 0 bases, and 7 bases stayed unmatched. The CDR3 runs 17 residues. Per the germline V gene, CDR1 is LNHNV and CDR2 is YYDKDF (reference sequence). The CDR3 coding sequence is TGTGCCACCAGCAGAGATCAGGACGGGGGGTACCAAGAGACCCAGTACTTC. The encoded protein is CATSRDQDGGYQETQYF.

The chain links TRBV27 to TRBJ2-3; possibly TRBD1 for D (6 bases). Germline lookup yields CDR1 MNHEY and CDR2 SMNVEV (reference sequence). The CDR3 extends over 14 amino acids. Trimming shortened V by 7 bases and J by 4 bases, and 15 bases separated the two germline ends. The CDR3 bases are TGTGCCAGCAAGGGGGTTCCGGTGGCAGATACGCAGTATTTT. It translates to CASKGVPVADTQYF.

Here the CDR3 DNA reads TGTGCCAGCAGCGGGAGCTCCTACGAGCAGTACTTC. Amino acids: CASSGSSYEQYF. This rearrangement joins TRBV7-9 to TRBJ2-7; possibly TRBD2 for D (5 bases). With 5 bases removed from V and 0 bases from J, the gap between germline ends came to 5 bases. Germline V gene data show CDR1 as SEHNR and CDR2 as FQNEAQ (reference sequence). The CDR3 covers 12 residues. Variable domain in full (rest from reference TRBV7-9 and TRBJ2-7): DTGVSQNPRHKITKRGQNVTFRCDPISEHNRLYWYRQTLGQGPEFLTYFQNEAQLEKSRLLSDRFSAERPKGSFSTLEIQRTEQGDSAMYLCASSGSSYEQYFGPGTRLTVT.

This clone has a handful of counts. The chain carries TRBV7-2 and TRBJ2-3, with D hard to call. Germline-derived CDR1 and CDR2 are SGHTA and FQGNSA. The V gene lost 4 bases and the J gene lost 2 bases, with 4 bases spanning the gap. CDR3 length: 12 amino acids. For the CDR3, the DNA is TGTGCCAGCAGCTACTACACAGATACGCAGTATTTT. Amino acid sequence: CASSYYTDTQYF.

The chain carries TRBV6-1 and TRBJ2-7, with 9 bases fitting TRBD1. The CDR3 is 15 residues long. J gave up 5 bases and V 1 base, and 6 bases lay outside the gene matches. The germline CDR1 and CDR2 sequences are MNHNS and SASEGT. Here the CDR3 reads CASSEGGQGPHEQYF. Written as DNA, the CDR3 is TGTGCCAGCAGTGAAGGGGGACAGGGACCCCACGAGCAGTACTTC.

The chain links TRBV2 to TRBJ1-1; no firm D call. V shed 6 bases and J shed 0 bases, with 5 bases lying between them. This CDR3 region has 12 residues. The germline V gene encodes CDR1 SNHLY and CDR2 FYNNEI. This chain's CDR3 is CASRELNTEAFF. CDR3 coding DNA: TGTGCCAGCAGGGAGTTGAACACTGAAGCTTTCTTT.

J is TRBJ2-2 and V is TRBV6-5, with TRBD2 identical over 8 bases. The CDR3 covers 15 residues. Germline trimming cut 5 bases from V and 6 bases from J; bases unmatched to any gene: 8. Looked up from germline, CDR1 is MNHEY and CDR2 is SVGAGI. CDR3 sequence (DNA): TGTGCCAGCAGTACCGATCGGGGGGGCCCCGGGGAGCTGTTTTTT. Its translation is CASSTDRGGPGELFF.

This chain connects TRBV7-2 to TRBJ2-3; D unresolved. The germline V and J ends were trimmed by 1 base and 2 bases, with 16 bases remaining between them. This CDR3 is 17 amino acids long. Germline V lookup: CDR1 SGHTA, CDR2 FQGNSA. The CDR3 loop is CASSLGPLQKLTDTQYF. CDR3 in DNA: TGTGCCAGCAGCTTAGGTCCCTTGCAAAAACTCACAGATACGCAGTATTTT.